These T cell receptor beta chains were read from a single sample in a study of early T cells in non-severe SARS-CoV-2 infection. One entry per CDR3 protein results from TCRdb running MiXCR on the 5' RACE reads. The sample consists of 70,000 to 75,000 distinct CDR3 sequences, 9% to 15% of them appearing once. Material for sequencing was whole blood. These receptors all come from an adult who was a healthcare worker with PCR-confirmed SARS-CoV-2 infection or an uninfected control (not recorded which). Both conserved end residues are part of each CDR3. The D gene is left open where the match is weak. Clone size is stated in some rows and not others, as once, few, many or a class when expanded.

abundance,j_gene,d_gene,v_gene,len,CDR3aa,CDR3nt
few,TRBJ2-7,-,TRBV3-1,14,CASSQDPVSYEQYF,TGTGCCAGCAGCCAAGACCCGGTATCCTACGAGCAGTACTTC
few,TRBJ2-7,-,TRBV13,15,CASSSPREFLYEQYF,TGTGCCAGCAGCTCCCCCCGGGAATTCCTCTACGAGCAGTACTTC
-,TRBJ2-3,-,TRBV15,15,CATRSDSERTDTQYF,TGTGCCACCAGGTCGGATAGCGAACGCACAGATACGCAGTATTTT
-,TRBJ2-1,TRBD2,TRBV7-3,15,CASSSNSGRVHPQFF,TGTGCCAGCAGCTCGAATAGCGGGAGGGTACACCCCCAGTTCTTC
few,TRBJ2-3,TRBD2,TRBV7-9,16,CASSLRQREETDTQYF,TGTGCCAGCAGCTTAAGGCAGCGGGAGGAGACAGATACGCAGTATTTT
many,TRBJ2-3,-,TRBV5-1,14,CASSPGGGTDTQYF,TGCGCCAGCAGCCCCGGAGGGGGCACAGATACGCAGTATTTT
few,TRBJ2-2,TRBD2,TRBV20-1,15,CSARDSGRAVGELFF,TGCAGTGCTAGGGATAGCGGGAGGGCCGTCGGGGAGCTGTTTTTT
many,TRBJ2-2,-,TRBV11-3,13,CASSLRNTGELFF,TGTGCCAGCAGCTTACGTAACACCGGGGAGCTGTTTTTT
-,TRBJ2-7,-,TRBV4-1,15,CASSQVGGHPYEQYF,TGCGCCAGCAGCCAAGTAGGGGGACACCCCTACGAGCAGTACTTC
few,TRBJ2-1,TRBD2,TRBV3-1,15,CASSPSTSGRGTQFF,TGTGCCAGCAGCCCAAGCACTAGCGGGAGGGGAACGCAGTTCTTC
many,TRBJ2-3,-,TRBV4-1,15,CASSQVWERGDTQYF,TGCGCCAGCAGCCAAGTTTGGGAGAGGGGAGATACGCAGTATTTT
few,TRBJ2-3,-,TRBV20-1,10,CSARGDTQYF,TGCAGTGCCAGGGGAGATACGCAGTATTTT
few,TRBJ2-5,TRBD1,TRBV29-1,13,CSVRTGGEETQYF,TGCAGCGTCCGGACAGGGGGGGAAGAGACCCAGTACTTC
-,TRBJ1-4,-,TRBV12-3/TRBV12-4,15,CASSFGAEGGEKLFF,TGTGCCAGCAGTTTCGGTGCGGAGGGTGGGGAAAAACTGTTTTTT
many,TRBJ2-6,-,TRBV7-9,15,CASSSQGAGANVLTF,TGTGCCAGCAGCTCCCAGGGTGCTGGGGCCAACGTCCTGACTTTC
many,TRBJ2-2,-,TRBV30,14,CAWSGQTGTGELFF,TGTGCCTGGAGTGGGCAAACGGGGACCGGGGAGCTGTTTTTT
-,TRBJ2-3,-,TRBV12-3/TRBV12-4,11,CASRGADTQYF,TGTGCCAGCAGAGGGGCAGATACGCAGTATTTT
-,TRBJ2-7,-,TRBV4-2,18,CASSQDLGVGPSSYEQYF,TGTGCCAGCAGCCAAGATCTGGGGGTCGGGCCAAGCTCCTACGAGCAGTACTTC
many,TRBJ1-5,-,TRBV29-1,15,CSARQVRVSNQPQHF,TGCAGCGCTCGACAGGTTAGAGTGAGCAATCAGCCCCAGCATTTT
medium-sized,TRBJ2-6,-,TRBV25-1,16,CASSEGEVSGANVLTF,TGTGCCAGCAGTGAGGGGGAGGTATCTGGGGCCAACGTCCTGACTTTC
-,TRBJ2-7,TRBD1,TRBV29-1,12,CSVRDRVYEQYF,TGCAGCGTCCGGGACAGGGTCTACGAGCAGTACTTC
many,TRBJ1-5,-,TRBV12-3/TRBV12-4,13,CASSLGEGQPQHF,TGTGCCAGCAGTTTAGGTGAAGGTCAGCCCCAGCATTTT
-,TRBJ2-7,-,TRBV5-1,15,CASSLAPGPNYEQYF,TGCGCCAGCAGCTTGGCCCCAGGGCCAAACTACGAGCAGTACTTC
few,TRBJ2-1,TRBD1,TRBV5-1,12,CASSPGQAEQFF,TGCGCCAGCAGCCCGGGACAGGCGGAGCAGTTCTTC
few,TRBJ2-5,-,TRBV5-1,14,CASTIQGAQETQYF,TGCGCCAGCACGATACAGGGAGCCCAAGAGACCCAGTACTTC
-,TRBJ2-6,-,TRBV5-1,17,CASSSGLSNSGANVLTF,TGCGCCAGCAGCTCGGGACTTTCGAACTCTGGGGCCAACGTCCTGACTTTC
many,TRBJ2-1,TRBD2,TRBV11-2,15,CASSFSGSSNNEQFF,TGTGCCAGCAGCTTTAGCGGGAGTTCGAACAATGAGCAGTTCTTC
few,TRBJ2-4,TRBD2,TRBV28,16,CASSWSGSIAKNIQYF,TGTGCCAGCAGTTGGAGCGGGAGTATAGCCAAAAACATTCAGTACTTC
few,TRBJ2-5,TRBD1,TRBV28,15,CASHPGTGAQETQYF,TGTGCCTCCCACCCGGGGACAGGGGCTCAAGAGACCCAGTACTTC
-,TRBJ1-2,-,TRBV2,14,CASSEGPTNYGYTF,TGTGCCAGCAGTGAAGGTCCAACCAACTATGGCTACACCTTC
few,TRBJ2-7,TRBD2,TRBV4-1,15,CASSQTTSGSLEQYF,TGCGCCAGCAGCCAGACGACTAGCGGGAGCCTAGAGCAGTACTTC
many,TRBJ2-7,-,TRBV20-1,15,CSARVRQEPSYEQYF,TGCAGTGCTAGAGTAAGGCAGGAACCTTCCTACGAGCAGTACTTC
few,TRBJ2-1,TRBD2,TRBV5-1,15,CASSLVAGGPREQFF,TGCGCCAGCAGCTTGGTTGCGGGAGGGCCCCGTGAGCAGTTCTTC
-,TRBJ2-7,TRBD1,TRBV7-9,15,CASTDTGTGAYEQYF,TGTGCCAGCACCGACACCGGGACAGGCGCCTACGAGCAGTACTTC
many,TRBJ1-1,-,TRBV10-3,16,CAISESEVRWNTEAFF,TGTGCCATCAGTGAGTCGGAGGTCAGGTGGAACACTGAAGCTTTCTTT
-,TRBJ2-3,TRBD2,TRBV20-1,15,CSAPWTSGRADTQYF,TGCAGTGCTCCGTGGACTAGCGGGAGGGCAGATACGCAGTATTTT
-,TRBJ2-3,-,TRBV28,15,CASSPPGARTDTQYF,TGTGCCAGCAGTCCCCCTGGCGCCCGCACAGATACGCAGTATTTT
many,TRBJ1-1,-,TRBV2,14,CASSDRVPDTEAFF,TGTGCCAGCAGTGACAGGGTCCCGGACACTGAAGCTTTCTTT
many,TRBJ2-3,-,TRBV30,15,CAFQGTSLGTDTQYF,TGTGCCTTCCAGGGGACTTCCCTCGGCACAGATACGCAGTATTTT
-,TRBJ2-7,TRBD2,TRBV5-1,15,CASSPTPLAGYEQYF,TGCGCCAGCAGCCCAACCCCTCTAGCGGGCTACGAGCAGTACTTC
few,TRBJ2-3,TRBD2,TRBV28,12,CALGRGTDTQYF,TGTGCCCTGGGGAGGGGCACAGATACGCAGTATTTT
few,TRBJ1-3,-,TRBV7-9,14,CASSSPGLPNTIYF,TGTGCCAGCAGCTCCCCGGGCCTTCCGAACACCATATATTTT
many,TRBJ1-2,-,TRBV7-9,16,CASSPSLFPGIDGYTF,TGTGCCAGCAGCCCAAGCTTATTTCCAGGAATAGACGGCTACACCTTC
many,TRBJ1-2,-,TRBV5-6,13,CASSLSVNYGYTF,TGTGCCAGCAGCTTGTCCGTTAACTATGGCTACACCTTC
many,TRBJ2-1,TRBD2,TRBV5-1,16,CASSREPSGRPYEQFF,TGCGCCAGCAGCCGGGAGCCTAGCGGGAGACCTTATGAGCAGTTCTTC
-,TRBJ2-7,-,TRBV12-3/TRBV12-4,14,CASSPPPGNYEQYF,TGTGCCAGCAGTCCCCCCCCCGGGAACTACGAGCAGTACTTC
-,TRBJ2-1,TRBD2,TRBV28,15,CASSSTSGGRNEQFF,TGTGCCAGCAGTTCTACTAGCGGGGGACGGAATGAGCAGTTCTTC
few,TRBJ2-2,TRBD1,TRBV12-3/TRBV12-4,16,CASSLAGTGDTGELFF,TGTGCCAGCAGTTTAGCAGGGACAGGGGACACCGGGGAGCTGTTTTTT
few,TRBJ2-5,-,TRBV29-1,10,CSVGLETQYF,TGCAGCGTTGGATTGGAGACCCAGTACTTC
many,TRBJ1-2,-,TRBV27,13,CASSSGPLSRYTF,TGTGCCAGCAGTTCTGGACCTCTTTCTCGCTACACCTTC
many,TRBJ1-1,-,TRBV10-2,11,CASSGGVRAFF,TGCGCCAGCAGTGGTGGAGTCAGAGCTTTCTTT
many,TRBJ2-3,-,TRBV24-1,15,CATSDARREIDTQYF,TGTGCCACCAGTGATGCACGCCGGGAGATAGATACGCAGTATTTT
many,TRBJ1-4,-,TRBV7-9,15,CASSPLAGENEKLFF,TGTGCCAGCAGCCCATTAGCTGGGGAAAATGAAAAACTGTTTTTT
-,TRBJ2-1,-,TRBV29-1,14,CSVPPFSSYNEQFF,TGCAGCGTGCCCCCGTTTTCTTCCTACAATGAGCAGTTCTTC
-,TRBJ2-2,-,TRBV11-2,10,CASRVGELFF,TGTGCCAGCAGAGTAGGGGAGCTGTTTTTT